The next 18 T cell receptor beta chains were all read from a single sample in a study of identical twins. TCRdb re-analysed the 5' RACE reads in MiXCR, keeping a single row per CDR3 protein. The sample consists of 600,000 to 800,000 distinct CDR3 sequences, around 20% of them appearing once. The sample was also reused in another study, on T cells expressing NK-cell markers.

The source material was PBMCs. The receptors originated from a woman aged 18-29 years in good health.

This clonotype showed up just a few times. CDR3 sequence: CSQNPVGSYNEQFF. The CDR3 nucleotides read TGCAGCCAGAATCCCGTGGGCTCCTACAATGAGCAGTTCTTC. The chain employs TRBV29-1 and TRBJ2-1; no clear D. The germline CDR1 and CDR2 sequences are SQVTM and ANQGSEA. V shed 8 bases and J shed 0 bases, with 14 bases lying between them. The CDR3 covers 14 residues.

The chain employs TRBV29-1 and TRBJ2-1; 11 bases are shared with TRBD1. The CDR3 is 16 amino acids. J gave up 6 bases and V 3 bases, and 10 bases lay outside the gene matches. Germline lookup yields CDR1 SQVTM and CDR2 ANQGSEA. The DNA for the CDR3 is TGCAGCGTTGACGACCCGGGACAGGGGGGGTTCAATGAGCAGTTCTTC. This translates into CSVDDPGQGGFNEQFF.

The chain couples TRBV6-2 or TRBV6-3 to TRBJ2-2, with 10 bases aligning to TRBD1. Germline V gene data show CDR1 as MNHEY and CDR2 as SVGEGT. The CDR3 is 16 residues long. The J segment lost 4 bases and the V segment lost 7 bases, leaving 9 bases of the junction unmatched. This CDR3 reads CASTLMTGGITGELFF. In nucleotides, the CDR3 is TGTGCCAGCACCCTGATGACAGGGGGCATCACCGGGGAGCTGTTTTTT.

CDR3 sequence (DNA): TGTGCCAGCAGCTTAGTAGTTAGCGGGAGCTCCTACAATGAGCAGTTCTTC. Protein product: CASSLVVSGSSYNEQFF. The V call is TRBV7-2, the J call TRBJ2-1; 9 nucleotides match TRBD2. V shed 1 base and J 0 bases; nucleotides not matched to a gene: 4. From germline, CDR1 is SGHTA and CDR2 FQGNSA. The CDR3 loop spans 17 amino acids.

This clonotype has just a few counts. The chain is built from TRBV6-5 and TRBJ1-2, with TRBD1 identical over 7 bases. Per the germline V gene, CDR1 is MNHEY and CDR2 is SVGAGI. The J segment lost 8 bases and the V segment lost 5 bases, leaving 5 bases of the junction unmatched. CDR3 length: 12 amino acids. The CDR3 loop reads CASSTGVGGYTF. CDR3 nucleotides: TGTGCCAGCAGTACAGGGGTCGGGGGCTACACCTTC.

This clonotype was found a few times. V usage is TRBV10-2 and J usage is TRBJ2-5; 7 nucleotides agree with TRBD2. The germline gives CDR1 WSHSY, CDR2 SAAADI. V gave up 3 bases and J gave up 2 bases; unmatched junction bases: 3. The length of the CDR3 is 14 residues. The CDR3 reads CASSDRRGQETQYF. The CDR3 DNA follows: TGCGCCAGCAGTGACCGGCGGGGGCAAGAGACCCAGTACTTC.

This rearrangement joins TRBV6-1 to TRBJ2-7; D is unresolved. The V and J ends lost 6 bases and 0 bases respectively, with 15 bases between them. This CDR3 has 15 amino acids. Germline values: CDR1 MNHNS, CDR2 SASEGT. The CDR3 DNA reads as TGTGCCAGCAGCGTACCCAGGCTAAGCTCCTACGAGCAGTACTTC. Translating it yields CASSVPRLSSYEQYF.

This clonotype was counted only a few times. The chain couples TRBV4-1 to TRBJ2-1; 9 nucleotides align to TRBD2. This CDR3 has 16 residues. The J segment lost 5 bases and the V segment lost 2 bases, leaving 7 bases of the junction unmatched. Germline loops: CDR1 MGHRA, CDR2 YSYEKL. DNA of the CDR3: TGCGCCAGCAGCCAACCAGGACTAGCGCAAAACAATGAGCAGTTCTTC. Its translation is CASSQPGLAQNNEQFF.

This clonotype showed up many times. The chain joins TRBV5-1 to TRBJ2-5; no clear D. There are 14 residues in the CDR3. The V gene's germline CDR1 is SGHRS and CDR2 YFSETQ. V was clipped by 0 bases and J by 5 bases, with 11 bases between them. For the CDR3, the DNA is TGCGCCAGCAGCTTGGATAGAGTGGAGGAGACCCAGTACTTC. It is translated as CASSLDRVEETQYF.

This clonotype was observed many times. The chain couples TRBV7-6 to TRBJ2-7; the D gene is possibly TRBD1 (6 bases). From germline, CDR1 is SGHVS and CDR2 FNYEAQ. The CDR3 consists of 15 residues. The V gene lost 1 base and the J gene lost 5 bases, with 15 bases spanning the gap. The CDR3 here is CASSLEQGSFHEQYF. The CDR3 DNA is TGTGCCAGCAGCTTAGAGCAGGGGAGTTTTCACGAGCAGTACTTC.

The chain recombines TRBV20-1 with TRBJ1-2; a weak D match, TRBD1 (5 bases). This CDR3 region has 13 residues. Germline V gene lookup returns CDR1 DFQATT and CDR2 SNEGSKA (reference sequence). V lost 0 bases and J lost 5, with 10 bases in between. The CDR3 DNA sequence: TGCAGTGCTAGAGAGCAGGGATGGTATGGCTACACCTTC. Its translation: CSAREQGWYGYTF.

This clonotype was detected many times. The chain has TRBV9 and TRBJ1-6; D unclear. Germline CDR1 is SGDLS and CDR2 is YYNGEE. The CDR3 covers 14 residues. V lost 1 base and J lost 8, with 10 bases in between. CDR3 protein: CASSVIEGDSPLHF. The CDR3 DNA reads as TGTGCCAGCAGCGTAATCGAGGGTGATTCACCCCTCCACTTT.

This chain joins TRBV14 and TRBJ2-1, with TRBD1 identical over 8 bases. With V trimmed by 3 bases and J by 1 base, 2 bases remained unmatched. The germline V gene encodes CDR1 SGHDN and CDR2 FVKESK. The CDR3 loop spans 15 amino acids. The CDR3 loop is CASSHRDRSYNEQFF. The CDR3 DNA reads as TGTGCCAGCAGCCATCGGGACAGGTCCTACAATGAGCAGTTCTTC. The full variable domain, completed using reference TRBV14 and TRBJ2-1, is EAGVTQFPSHSVIEKGQTVTLRCDPISGHDNLYWYRRVMGKEIKFLLHFVKESKQDESGMPNNRFLAERTGGTYSTLKVQPAELEDSGVYFCASSHRDRSYNEQFFGPGTRLTVL.

The rearrangement uses TRBV20-1 and TRBJ2-7; 9 positions agree with TRBD1. This CDR3 is built from 13 residues. From germline, CDR1 is DFQATT and CDR2 SNEGSKA (reference sequence). V trimming: 3 bases; J trimming: 6 bases; junction bases outside the gene matches: 6. The CDR3 reads CSARTGGIAEQYF. For the CDR3, the DNA is TGCAGTGCTAGGACAGGGGGGATCGCCGAGCAGTACTTC.

The genes are TRBV7-2 and TRBJ2-1; the match to TRBD2 covers 10 bases. The V gene's germline CDR1 is SGHTA and CDR2 FQGNSA. The CDR3 has 16 amino acids. V was clipped by 2 bases and J by 7 bases; unmatched bases: 8. The CDR3 coding sequence is TGTGCCAGCAGCTTAATGGTTACTAGCGGGATTAATGAGCAGTTCTTC. This sequence encodes CASSLMVTSGINEQFF.

This clonotype was counted between two and nine times. The gene calls are TRBV12-3 or TRBV12-4 and TRBJ1-2, with 8 bases lining up with TRBD1. The CDR3 runs to 13 residues. The ends lost 6 bases at V and 4 bases at J; junction bases unmatched: 4. The CDR3 loop is CASRGQAGYGYTF. The CDR3 nucleotides read TGTGCCAGCAGGGGACAGGCTGGCTATGGCTACACCTTC.

The chain joins TRBV7-3 to TRBJ2-6; D unclear. CDR3 length: 15 residues. CDR1 SGHTA and CDR2 FQGTGA come from the germline V gene. V lost 5 bases and J 4 bases, leaving 12 bases between the germline ends. The CDR3 here is CASSQGVGGANVLTF. CDR3 DNA: TGTGCCAGCAGCCAAGGAGTGGGGGGGGCCAACGTCCTGACTTTC.

This rearrangement joins TRBV7-2 to TRBJ2-7; 13 nucleotides agree with TRBD2. Germline trimming cut 3 bases from V and 4 bases from J; bases unmatched to any gene: 6. The CDR3 length is 16 residues. Germline V lookup: CDR1 SGHTA, CDR2 FQGNSA. CDR3 DNA sequence: TGTGCCAGCAGCTTCAAAGGACTAGCGGGAGCTTACGAGCAGTACTTC. This encodes CASSFKGLAGAYEQYF.